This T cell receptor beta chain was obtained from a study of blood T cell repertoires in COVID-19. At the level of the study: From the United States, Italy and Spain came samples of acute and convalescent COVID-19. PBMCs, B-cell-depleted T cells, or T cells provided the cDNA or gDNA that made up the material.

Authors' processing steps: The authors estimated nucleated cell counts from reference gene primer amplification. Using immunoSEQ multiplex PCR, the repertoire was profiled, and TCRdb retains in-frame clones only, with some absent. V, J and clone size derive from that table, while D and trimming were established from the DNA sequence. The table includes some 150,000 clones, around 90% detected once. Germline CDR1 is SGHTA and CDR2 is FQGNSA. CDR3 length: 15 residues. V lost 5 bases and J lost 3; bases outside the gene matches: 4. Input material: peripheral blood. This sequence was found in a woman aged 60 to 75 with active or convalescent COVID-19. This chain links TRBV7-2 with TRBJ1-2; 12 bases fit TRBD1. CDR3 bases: TGTGCCAGCAGCGCCGGGACAGGGGGCCACTATGGCTACACCTTC. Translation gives CASSAGTGGHYGYTF. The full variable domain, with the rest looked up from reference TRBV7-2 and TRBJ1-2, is GAGVSQSPSNKVTEKGKDVELRCDPISGHTALYWYRQSLGQGLEFLIYFQGNSAPDKSGLPSDRFSAERTGGSVSTLTIQRTQQEDSAVYLCASSAGTGGHYGYTFGSGTRLTVV.